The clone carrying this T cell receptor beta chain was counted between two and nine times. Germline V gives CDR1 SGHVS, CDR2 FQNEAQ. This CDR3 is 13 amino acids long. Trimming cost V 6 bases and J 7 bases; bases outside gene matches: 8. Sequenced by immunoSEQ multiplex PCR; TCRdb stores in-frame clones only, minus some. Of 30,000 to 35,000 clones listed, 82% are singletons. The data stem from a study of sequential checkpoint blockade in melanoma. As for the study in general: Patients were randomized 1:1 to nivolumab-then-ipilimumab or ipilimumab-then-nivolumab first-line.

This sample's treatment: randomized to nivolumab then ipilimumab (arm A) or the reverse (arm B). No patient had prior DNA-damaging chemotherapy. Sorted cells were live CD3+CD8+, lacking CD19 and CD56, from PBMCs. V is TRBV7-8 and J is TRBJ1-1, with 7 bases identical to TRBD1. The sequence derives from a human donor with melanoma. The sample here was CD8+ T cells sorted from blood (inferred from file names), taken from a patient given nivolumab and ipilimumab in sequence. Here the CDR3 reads CASRYRGTDEAFF. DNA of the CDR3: TGTGCCAGCAGATACAGGGGCACGGATGAAGCTTTCTTT.